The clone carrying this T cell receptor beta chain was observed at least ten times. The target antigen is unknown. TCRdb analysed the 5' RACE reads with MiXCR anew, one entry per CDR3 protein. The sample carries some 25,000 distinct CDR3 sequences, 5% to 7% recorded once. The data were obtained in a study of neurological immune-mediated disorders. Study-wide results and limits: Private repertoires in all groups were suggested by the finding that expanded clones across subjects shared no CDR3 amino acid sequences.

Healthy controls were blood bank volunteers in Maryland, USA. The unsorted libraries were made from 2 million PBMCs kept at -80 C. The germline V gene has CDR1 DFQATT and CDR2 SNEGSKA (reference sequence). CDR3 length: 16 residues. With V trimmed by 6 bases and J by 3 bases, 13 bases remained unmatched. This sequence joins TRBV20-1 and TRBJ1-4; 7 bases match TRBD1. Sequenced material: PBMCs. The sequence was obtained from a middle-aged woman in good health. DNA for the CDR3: TGCAGTGCCCCCGAACAGGGGAGGTCGGCTAATGAAAAACTGTTTTTT. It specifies CSAPEQGRSANEKLFF.